Below are 19 T cell receptor beta chains sequenced from a single sample in a study of shared clonotypes between healthy human individuals. TCRdb's table, derived via immunoSEQ multiplex PCR, lists solely in-frame clones and lacks some. The data show hundreds of thousands of clones, approximately 96% seen once. Only CD45RO-negative cells positively selected for CCR7 counted as naive CD8 cells, so terminally differentiated effector memory CD45RA+ cells were excluded. Sequencing used naive CD8+ T cells sorted from blood. All receptors derive from a woman between 25 and 40 years old in good health.

The chain links TRBV2 to TRBJ1-3; D is unresolved. Germline values: CDR1 SNHLY, CDR2 FYNNEI. The CDR3 length is 15 residues. V dropped 3 bases and J dropped 4 bases, with 13 bases sitting between them. CDR3 DNA sequence: TGTGCCAGCAGTGATCCGTCTCGTGTGGGAAACACCATATATTTT. The encoded protein is CASSDPSRVGNTIYF.

The DNA of the CDR3 is TGTGCCAGCAGCTCCGGGCCTGCCAGTGAGCAGTTCTTC. Its protein product is CASSSGPASEQFF. The chain links TRBV7-9 to TRBJ2-1; D unresolved. The CDR3 has 13 residues. V was clipped by 4 bases and J by 9 bases, with 13 bases between them. Germline CDR1 SEHNR, CDR2 FQNEAQ (reference sequence).

In its sample, this clone was seen once. The chain combines TRBV9 with TRBJ2-3; D is uncertain. Trimming took 0 bases from V and 4 from J, leaving 12 bases between them. CDR3 length: 15 residues. From germline, CDR1 is SGDLS and CDR2 YYNGEE. CDR3 loop: CASSVEESAPDTQYF. CDR3 DNA sequence: TGTGCCAGCAGCGTAGAAGAAAGTGCCCCAGATACGCAGTATTTT.

V usage is TRBV5-1 and J usage is TRBJ2-1, with TRBD2 matching 10 bases. V lost 3 bases to trimming and J lost 3 bases; unmatched junction nucleotides: 6. The CDR3 extends over 16 amino acids. CDR1 and CDR2 (germline): SGHRS, YFSETQ. In DNA, the CDR3 is TGCGCCAGCAGCTCCCGACTAGCGGGCAGCTACAATGAGCAGTTCTTC. It codes for CASSSRLAGSYNEQFF.

This clone came up once. The CDR3, as DNA: TGTGCCAGCGGGTTGACCGGGTCGACCTACGAGCAGTACTTC. As protein: CASGLTGSTYEQYF. The chain combines TRBV27 with TRBJ2-7; D call uncertain. The V end lost 8 bases, the J end lost 2 bases, and 16 bases lay between the germline ends. Looked up from germline, CDR1 is MNHEY and CDR2 is SMNVEV (reference sequence). The CDR3 runs 14 residues.

The chain links TRBV7-9 to TRBJ2-5; TRBD2 agrees at 9 bases. The CDR3 sequence is 14 residues long. V was pared by 5 bases and J by 4 bases, with 5 bases of the junction left unmatched. The germline gives CDR1 SEHNR, CDR2 FQNEAQ (reference sequence). Written as DNA, the CDR3 is TGTGCCAGCAGCATTAGCGGGAGTAGAGAGACCCAGTACTTC. It is translated as CASSISGSRETQYF.

In regard to this clone: Relative to the germline gene, one junction end is altered; a read error may explain this. The chain joins TRBV5-8 to TRBJ1-2; TRBD1 might be the D (5 bases). CDR1 SGHTS and CDR2 YDEGEE come from the germline V gene. CDR3 length: 10 amino acids. The CDR3 is CASSFLGPVF. DNA for the CDR3: TGTGCCAGCAGTTTCCTGGGGCCCGTCTTC.

J is TRBJ2-7 and V is TRBV2; possible D gene TRBD2, 5 bases. The CDR3 spans 12 residues. V shed 10 bases and J shed 3 bases, with 13 bases lying between them. Germline loops: CDR1 SNHLY, CDR2 FYNNEI. The CDR3 here is CATQVGVYEQYF. As DNA, the CDR3 is TGTGCCACCCAGGTCGGGGTCTACGAGCAGTACTTC.

This chain uses TRBV2 with TRBJ1-3; tentative D call: TRBD1 (6 bases). The CDR3 extends over 18 amino acids. V was shortened by 2 bases and J by 4 bases, with 21 bases between the two germline ends. From germline, CDR1 is SNHLY and CDR2 FYNNEI. Here the CDR3 DNA reads TGTGCCAGCAGTGAATTCCCCCGGGGGGCTGAGGGAGGAAACACCATATATTTT. Translating it yields CASSEFPRGAEGGNTIYF.

This chain uses TRBV4-2 with TRBJ2-1; 8 positions match TRBD2. CDR3 size: 15 residues. The germline CDR1 and CDR2 sequences are LGHNA and YNFKEQ. The trim removed 4 bases at V and 7 bases at J, leaving 9 bases unmatched. The CDR3: CASSPPAGVGNEQFF. The CDR3 DNA is TGTGCCAGCAGCCCCCCAGCGGGAGTAGGGAATGAGCAGTTCTTC.

The rearrangement links TRBV19 to TRBJ2-7; TRBD1 matches 10 bases. This CDR3 has 15 residues. In germline, CDR1 is LNHDA, CDR2 SQIVND (reference sequence). V dropped 6 bases and J dropped 4; count of bases not matched to a gene: 9. The CDR3 region has the DNA TGTGCCAGTAGCCTGGGACAGGGGTCACGATACGAGCAGTACTTC. Translation gives CASSLGQGSRYEQYF. Supplemented by reference TRBV19 and TRBJ2-7, the full variable domain reads DGGITQSPKYLFRKEGQNVTLSCEQNLNHDAMYWYRQDPGQGLRLIYYSQIVNDFQKGDIAEGYSVSREKKESFPLTVTSAQKNPTAFYLCASSLGQGSRYEQYFGPGTRLTVT.

The V and J genes are TRBV11-2 and TRBJ2-7; D gene ambiguous. CDR3 length equals 13 residues. Germline V gene lookup returns CDR1 SGHAT and CDR2 FQNNGV. V was shortened by 1 base and J by 3 bases, with 7 bases between the two germline ends. The CDR3 region is CASSLAQDYEQYF. The CDR3 DNA reads as TGTGCCAGCAGCTTAGCTCAGGACTACGAGCAGTACTTC.

V is TRBV19 and J is TRBJ2-3, with 11 bases identical to TRBD2. With 9 bases clipped from V and 2 bases from J, the junction kept 7 bases outside the gene matches. Germline V CDR1 and CDR2: LNHDA, SQIVND (reference sequence). The CDR3 consists of 15 residues. The CDR3 bases are TGTGCCAGCCGAACTAGCGGGAGCGACACAGATACGCAGTATTTT. Translating gives CASRTSGSDTDTQYF.

This chain connects TRBV29-1 to TRBJ2-7; tentatively, D is TRBD2 (6 bases). The CDR3 extends over 16 amino acids. CDR1 is SQVTM and CDR2 is ANQGSEA in the germline V gene. Between the trimmed V and J ends, which lost 2 bases and 0 bases, there was a span of 17 bases. The CDR3 reads CSVELVGTASSYEQYF. The CDR3 region has the DNA TGCAGCGTTGAATTAGTTGGGACTGCGAGCTCCTACGAGCAGTACTTC.

Remarks on this clone: One junction end disagrees with the germline gene, perhaps due to a read error. The chain recombines TRBV28 with TRBJ1-5, with no clear D. The CDR3 contains 13 residues. Germline values: CDR1 MDHEN, CDR2 SYDVKM. CDR3 in amino acids: CASKQYSNQLQHF. In DNA, the CDR3 is TGTGCCAGCAAGCAATATAGCAATCAGCTCCAGCATTTT.

As for this clone: Other DNA sequences within the sample encode an identical CDR3. The chain recombines TRBV11-2 with TRBJ2-7; D possibly corresponds to TRBD2 (7 bases). The V gene's germline CDR1 is SGHAT and CDR2 FQNNGV. Trimming stripped 3 bases from V and 3 bases from J, with 12 bases between. The CDR3 consists of 14 residues. As DNA, the CDR3 is TGTGCCAGCAGCTTGGGGGGCGGGAGCTACGAGCAGTACTTC. Amino acid sequence: CASSLGGGSYEQYF. Full variable domain (rest looked up from reference TRBV11-2 and TRBJ2-7): EAGVAQSPRYKIIEKRQSVAFWCNPISGHATLYWYQQILGQGPKLLIQFQNNGVVDDSQLPKDRFSAERLKGVDSTLKIQPAKLEDSAVYLCASSLGGGSYEQYFGPGTRLTVT.

V is TRBV27 and J is TRBJ2-7; D gene ambiguous. The length of the CDR3 is 11 residues. Germline CDR1 reads MNHEY; CDR2 reads SMNVEV (reference sequence). The ends were cut back, 6 bases at V and 5 bases at J, with 8 bases in the middle. CDR3 bases: TGTGCCAGCAGCGTAACAGACGAGCAGTACTTC. Translation gives CASSVTDEQYF.

This chain uses TRBV10-3 with TRBJ2-7; 8 bases align to TRBD1. Germline CDR1 reads ENHRY; CDR2 reads SYGVKD. CDR3 length: 15 amino acids. V shed 4 bases, J shed 2 bases, and the junction held 7 bases outside the gene matches. CDR3 DNA: TGTGCCATCAGTGGGGGACAGGTGCTAACCTACGAGCAGTACTTC. Residues: CAISGGQVLTYEQYF.

The V and J genes are TRBV15 and TRBJ2-5; D gene unclear. The V gene's germline CDR1 is LNHNV and CDR2 YYDKDF (reference sequence). CDR3 length: 13 amino acids. With 0 bases removed from V and 10 bases from J, the gap between germline ends came to 12 bases. DNA for the CDR3: TGTGCCACCAGCAGAGATCAGTTTACTGACCAGTACTTC. This translates into CATSRDQFTDQYF.